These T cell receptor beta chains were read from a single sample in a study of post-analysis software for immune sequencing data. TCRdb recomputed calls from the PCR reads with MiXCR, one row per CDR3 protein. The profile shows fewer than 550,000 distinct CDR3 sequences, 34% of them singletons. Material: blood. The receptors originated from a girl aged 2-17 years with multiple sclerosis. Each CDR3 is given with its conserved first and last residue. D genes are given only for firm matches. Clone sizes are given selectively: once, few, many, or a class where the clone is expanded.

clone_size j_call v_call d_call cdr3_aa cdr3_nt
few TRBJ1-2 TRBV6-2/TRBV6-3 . CASRPDRLEGYTF TGTGCCAGCAGGCCCGACCGACTAGAGGGCTACACCTTC
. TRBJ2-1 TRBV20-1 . CSAVAPGLSSYNEQFF TGCAGTGCTGTAGCACCGGGACTCTCATCCTACAATGAGCAGTTCTTC
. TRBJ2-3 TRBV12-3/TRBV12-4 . CASSLGDGLAYF TGTGCCAGCAGTTTAGGGGACGGCCTCGCGTATTTT
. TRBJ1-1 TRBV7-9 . CASSLSRGGTEAFF TGTGCCAGCAGCTTATCCCGGGGTGGCACTGAAGCTTTCTTT
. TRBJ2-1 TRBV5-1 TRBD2 CASSLVVTSGGYNEQFF TGCGCCAGCAGCTTGGTGGTGACTAGCGGGGGTTACAATGAGCAGTTCTTC
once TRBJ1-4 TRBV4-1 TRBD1 CASRHLGQGEYNEKLFF TGCGCCAGCAGGCACTTGGGACAGGGGGAATATAATGAAAAACTGTTTTTT
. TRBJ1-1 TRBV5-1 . CASSLAFYSGDTEAFF TGCGCCAGCAGCTTGGCCTTTTATTCTGGGGACACTGAAGCTTTCTTT
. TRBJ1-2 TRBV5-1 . CASSLGKNYGYTF TGCGCCAGCAGCTTGGGAAAGAACTATGGCTACACCTTC
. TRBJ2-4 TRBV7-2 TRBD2 CASSLGLRLAVAKNIQYF TGTGCCAGCAGCTTAGGGTTGAGACTAGCCGTAGCCAAAAACATTCAGTACTTC
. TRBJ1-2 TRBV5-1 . CASSLDGQNYGHTF TGCGCCAGCAGCTTGGATGGACAGAACTATGGCCACACCTTC
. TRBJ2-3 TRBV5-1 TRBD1 CASSDIQGWQVGTDTQYF TGCGCCAGCAGCGACATACAGGGGTGGCAAGTTGGCACAGATACGCAGTATTTT
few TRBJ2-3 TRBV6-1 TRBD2 CASSDQRGFGTDTQYF TGTGCCAGCAGTGACCAGCGGGGCTTCGGCACAGATACGCAGTATTTT